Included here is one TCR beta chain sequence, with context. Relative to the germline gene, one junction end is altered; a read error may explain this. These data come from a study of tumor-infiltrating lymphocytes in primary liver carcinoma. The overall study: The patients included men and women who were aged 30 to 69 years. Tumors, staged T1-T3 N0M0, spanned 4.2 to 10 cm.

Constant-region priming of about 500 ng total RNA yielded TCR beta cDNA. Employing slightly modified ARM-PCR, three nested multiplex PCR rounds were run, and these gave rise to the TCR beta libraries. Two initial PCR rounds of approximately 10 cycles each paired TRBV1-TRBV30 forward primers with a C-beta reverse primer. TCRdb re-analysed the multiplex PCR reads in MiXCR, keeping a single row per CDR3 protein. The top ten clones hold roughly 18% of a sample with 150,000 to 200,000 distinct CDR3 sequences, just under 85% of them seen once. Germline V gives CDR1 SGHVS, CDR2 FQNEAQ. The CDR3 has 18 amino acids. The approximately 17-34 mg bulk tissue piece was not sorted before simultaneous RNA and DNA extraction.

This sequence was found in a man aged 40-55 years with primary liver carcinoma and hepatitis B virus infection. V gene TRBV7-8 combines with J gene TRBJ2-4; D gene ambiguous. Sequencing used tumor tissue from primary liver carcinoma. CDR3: CAISLGWRSRLGKKIQYF. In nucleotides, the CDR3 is TGTGCCATCAGCTTAGGGTGGCGGTCGCGTTTGGGCAAAAAAATTCAGTACTTC.